This is a list of T cell receptor beta chains from one sample in a study of T-cell memory formation after mild COVID-19. A single record per CDR3 protein comes from TCRdb applying MiXCR to the 5' RACE reads. The sample shows roughly 160,000 distinct CDR3 sequences, roughly 13% of them seen only once. The sequenced sample consisted of PBMCs or a T cell subset sorted from them (not recorded which). Every receptor here comes from a man between 18 and 35 years old who had mild COVID-19 (a few samples of this study predate the infection). Cell type and time point are not known. CDR3s include the opening cysteine and the closing phenylalanine or tryptophan.

TRBV10-2,TRBJ2-7,CASSESQGAREQYF
TRBV7-3,TRBJ2-3,CASSPRRSRTDTQYF
TRBV6-2/TRBV6-3,TRBJ2-4,CASSYGGKLAKNIQYF
TRBV7-2,TRBJ1-6,CASSLAGPGAPPLHF
TRBV7-8,TRBJ1-1,CASSPTGSQNTEAFF
TRBV3-1,TRBJ1-1,CASSQSGAGGTEAFF
TRBV4-2,TRBJ1-1,CASSHLDRGLWNTEAFF
TRBV7-9,TRBJ2-1,CASSVEGSLAEQFF
TRBV6-2/TRBV6-3,TRBJ1-5,CASTVGGGNQPQHF
TRBV18,TRBJ2-7,CASSPPSGGLAYEQYF
TRBV2,TRBJ2-5,CASSEVVPKETQYF
TRBV12-3/TRBV12-4,TRBJ1-5,CASSLSGVGNQPQHF
TRBV6-6,TRBJ1-5,CASSYHREQPQHF
TRBV5-1,TRBJ1-1,CASSLSKGPHNTEAFF
TRBV2,TRBJ2-3,CASTEQGVLTDTQYF
TRBV7-6,TRBJ2-2,CASSLGGVNTGELFF
TRBV18,TRBJ2-5,CASSPRTAGETQYF
TRBV7-2,TRBJ2-3,CASAGGGTDTQYF
TRBV6-2/TRBV6-3,TRBJ2-2,CASSYSATTGELFF
TRBV20-1,TRBJ1-3,CSARDWSMGWAGNTIYF
TRBV5-5,TRBJ1-6,CASSQGTGDRSPLHF
TRBV5-1,TRBJ2-7,CASSLAPGTGTYEQYF
TRBV29-1,TRBJ1-2,CSVYGQMYGYTF
TRBV3-1,TRBJ2-5,CASSLDSGETQYF
TRBV4-3,TRBJ2-5,CASSQGPGAGQETQYF
TRBV4-3,TRBJ1-1,CATGGEDTKAFF
TRBV7-2,TRBJ2-3,CASSPSLLAGTTDTQYF
TRBV3-1,TRBJ2-1,CASSQGWGTYNEQFF
TRBV12-3/TRBV12-4,TRBJ1-6,CASSLGTGSGSPLHF
TRBV29-1,TRBJ2-1,CSVELGQGVWQFF
TRBV18,TRBJ2-7,CASSPLADTYEQYF
TRBV6-6,TRBJ1-5,CASSYSRWGSNQPQHF
TRBV7-6,TRBJ2-7,CASSTWDRGEQYF
TRBV5-4,TRBJ2-2,CASSPRTSLTGELFF
TRBV14,TRBJ1-3,CASSARGTGNTIYF
TRBV6-2/TRBV6-3,TRBJ1-5,CASSYWDRVLSPQHF
TRBV7-9,TRBJ1-5,CASSLVGNQPQHF
TRBV20-1,TRBJ2-3,CSARDQTGWGTDTQYF
TRBV30,TRBJ2-7,CAGGKGLYEQYF
TRBV20-1,TRBJ2-3,CSAPRGGFSTDTQYF
TRBV5-4,TRBJ2-3,CASSFSLPDTQYF
TRBV6-2/TRBV6-3,TRBJ1-1,CASRMMAEAFF
TRBV9,TRBJ2-5,CAIPLRSGKETQYF
TRBV20-1,TRBJ1-4,CSATYSTNEKLFF
TRBV27,TRBJ1-4,CASSLRWGTNEKLFF
TRBV4-2,TRBJ2-3,CASRMGTPVDTQYF
TRBV6-2/TRBV6-3,TRBJ1-2,CASTVPGLNYGYTF
TRBV4-1,TRBJ1-2,CASSQDAGIGYTF
TRBV7-2,TRBJ2-1,CASSFFSSKVEQFF
TRBV7-2,TRBJ2-1,CASGQGARSYNEQFF
TRBV7-2,TRBJ2-7,CASSQGSGTYEQYF
TRBV7-2,TRBJ2-1,CASSLRFGRNNEQFF
TRBV29-1,TRBJ1-1,CSVEDVHTEAFF